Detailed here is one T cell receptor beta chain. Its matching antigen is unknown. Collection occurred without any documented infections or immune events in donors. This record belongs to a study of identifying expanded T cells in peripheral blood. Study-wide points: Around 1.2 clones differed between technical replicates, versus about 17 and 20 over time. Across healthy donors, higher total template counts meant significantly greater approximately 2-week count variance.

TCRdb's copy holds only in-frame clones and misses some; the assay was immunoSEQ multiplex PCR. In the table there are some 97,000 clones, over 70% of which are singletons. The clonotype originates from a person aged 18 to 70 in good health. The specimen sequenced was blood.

The CDR3 DNA reads as TGTGCCAGTGTTTGGGGGTCCTTAGGGGCTTTCTTT. This codes for CASVWGSLGAFF. The V call is TRBV19, the J call TRBJ1-1, with D possibly TRBD1 on 5 matching bases. V was cut by 8 bases and J by 11 bases, with 18 bases left in between. The germline V gene has CDR1 LNHDA and CDR2 SQIVND (reference sequence). The CDR3 is 12 residues long.